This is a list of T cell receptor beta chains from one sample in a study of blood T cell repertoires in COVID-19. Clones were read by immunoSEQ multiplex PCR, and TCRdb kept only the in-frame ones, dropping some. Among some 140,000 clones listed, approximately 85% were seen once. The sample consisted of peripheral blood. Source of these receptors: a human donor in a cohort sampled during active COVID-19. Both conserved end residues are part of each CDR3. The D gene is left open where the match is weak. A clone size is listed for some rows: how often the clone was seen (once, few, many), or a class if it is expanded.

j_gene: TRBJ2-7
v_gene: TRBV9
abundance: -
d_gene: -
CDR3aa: CASSVDPNTFGEQYF
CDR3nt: TGTGCCAGCAGCGTAGATCCAAACACCTTTGGCGAGCAGTACTTC

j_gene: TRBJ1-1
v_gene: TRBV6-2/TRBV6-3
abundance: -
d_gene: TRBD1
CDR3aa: CASSYSQGAFSTEAFF
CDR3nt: TGTGCCAGCAGTTACTCGCAGGGGGCGTTTTCCACTGAAGCTTTCTTT

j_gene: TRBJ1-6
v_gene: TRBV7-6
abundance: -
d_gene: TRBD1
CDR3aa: CASSSEPTGTGYNSPLHF
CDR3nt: TGTGCCAGCAGCTCCGAGCCGACCGGGACAGGGTATAATTCACCCCTCCACTTT

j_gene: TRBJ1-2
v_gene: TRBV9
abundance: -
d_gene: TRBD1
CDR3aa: CASSADRDRGDYGYTF
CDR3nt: TGTGCCAGCAGCGCTGACCGGGACAGGGGGGACTATGGCTACACCTTC

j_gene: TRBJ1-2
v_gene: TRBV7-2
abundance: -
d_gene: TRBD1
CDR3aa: CASSSLTGDGYTF
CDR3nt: TGTGCCAGCAGCTCCTTGACAGGGGATGGCTACACCTTC

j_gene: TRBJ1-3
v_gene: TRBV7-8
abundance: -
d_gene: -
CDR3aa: CASSLGGAAGNTIYF
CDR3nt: TGTGCCAGCAGCCTTGGGGGCGCCGCTGGAAACACCATATATTTT

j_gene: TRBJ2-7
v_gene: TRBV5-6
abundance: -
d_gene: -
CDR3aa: CASSFPTNYEQYF
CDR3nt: TGTGCCAGCAGCTTCCCTACCAACTACGAGCAGTACTTC

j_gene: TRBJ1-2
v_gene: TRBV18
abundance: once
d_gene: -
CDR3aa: CASSPRRGATNGYTF
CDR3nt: TGTGCCAGCTCACCACGCCGGGGGGCAACTAATGGCTACACCTTC

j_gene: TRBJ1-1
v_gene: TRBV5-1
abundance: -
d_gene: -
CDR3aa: CASSSEGNTEAFF
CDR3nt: TGCGCCAGCAGCTCTGAGGGGAACACTGAAGCTTTCTTT

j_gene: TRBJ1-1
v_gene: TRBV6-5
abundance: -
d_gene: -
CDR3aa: CASSYRKQGTEAFF
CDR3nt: TGTGCCAGCAGTTACCGGAAACAGGGCACTGAAGCTTTCTTT

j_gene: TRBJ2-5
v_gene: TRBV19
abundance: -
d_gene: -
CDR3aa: CASSIQVGKETQYF
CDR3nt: TGTGCCAGTAGTATACAGGTCGGGAAAGAGACCCAGTACTTC

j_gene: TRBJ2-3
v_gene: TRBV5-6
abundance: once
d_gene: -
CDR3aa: CASSLVGAPNTDTQYF
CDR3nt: TGTGCCAGCAGCTTGGTAGGGGCCCCCAACACAGATACGCAGTATTTT

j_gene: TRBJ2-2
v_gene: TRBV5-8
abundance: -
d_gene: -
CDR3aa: CASSLEIAYTGELFF
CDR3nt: TGTGCCAGCAGCTTGGAGATAGCGTACACCGGGGAGCTGTTTTTT

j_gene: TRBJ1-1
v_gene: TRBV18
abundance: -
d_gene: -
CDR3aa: CASSPLGGPEAFF
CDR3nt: TGTGCCAGCTCACCGCTAGGGGGTCCCGAAGCTTTCTTT

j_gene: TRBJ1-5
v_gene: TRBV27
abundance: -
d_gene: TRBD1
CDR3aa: CASAPDRDYQPQHF
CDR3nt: TGTGCCAGCGCACCCGACAGGGACTATCAGCCCCAGCATTTT

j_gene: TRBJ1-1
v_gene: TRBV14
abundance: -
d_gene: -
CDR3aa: CASSQEAGRAEAFF
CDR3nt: TGTGCCAGCAGCCAGGAGGCAGGGAGGGCTGAAGCTTTCTTT

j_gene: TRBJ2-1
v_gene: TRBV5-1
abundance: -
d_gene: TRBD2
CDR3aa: CASRTGGPIHEQFF
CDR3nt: TGCGCCAGCAGAACGGGAGGCCCTATTCATGAGCAGTTCTTC

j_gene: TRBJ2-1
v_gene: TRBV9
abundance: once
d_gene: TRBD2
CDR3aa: CASSPRGLADESNEQFF
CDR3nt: TGTGCCAGCAGCCCGCGGGGACTAGCAGACGAAAGCAATGAGCAGTTCTTC

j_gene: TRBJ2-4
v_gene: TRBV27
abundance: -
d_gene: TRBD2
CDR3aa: CASSPSGGRSIQYF
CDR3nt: TGTGCCAGCAGTCCCTCCGGGGGGAGGAGCATTCAGTACTTC

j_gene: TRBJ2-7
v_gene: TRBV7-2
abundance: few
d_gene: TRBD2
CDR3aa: CASVGGSTYEQYF
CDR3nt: TGTGCCAGCGTGGGGGGGTCTACTTACGAGCAGTACTTC

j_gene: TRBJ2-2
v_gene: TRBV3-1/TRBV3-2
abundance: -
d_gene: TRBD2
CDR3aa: CASSQVIAGTRGTGELFF
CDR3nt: TGTGCCAGCAGCCAAGTAATAGCGGGGACCCGGGGCACCGGGGAGCTGTTTTTT

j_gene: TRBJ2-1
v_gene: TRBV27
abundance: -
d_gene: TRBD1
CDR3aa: CASSLYRGNSYNEQFF
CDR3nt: TGTGCCAGCAGTTTATACAGGGGAAATTCCTACAATGAGCAGTTCTTC

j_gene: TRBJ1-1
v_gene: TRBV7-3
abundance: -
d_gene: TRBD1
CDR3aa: CASSLTLLGVRDRGFSDTEAFF
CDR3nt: TGTGCCAGCAGCTTAACTTTGCTGGGCGTTCGGGACAGGGGTTTTTCGGACACTGAAGCTTTCTTT

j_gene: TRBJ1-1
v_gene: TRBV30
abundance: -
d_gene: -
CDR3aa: CAWSVRWRGAFF
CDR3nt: TGTGCCTGGAGTGTACGATGGAGGGGTGCTTTCTTT

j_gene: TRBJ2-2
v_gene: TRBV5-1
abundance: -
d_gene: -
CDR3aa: CASRSPGETTELFF
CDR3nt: TGCGCCAGCAGATCGCCGGGAGAGACCACGGAGCTGTTTTTT

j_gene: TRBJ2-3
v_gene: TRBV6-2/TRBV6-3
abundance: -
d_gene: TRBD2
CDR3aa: CASSWTSGGADTQYF
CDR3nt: TGTGCCAGCAGTTGGACTAGCGGGGGGGCGGATACGCAGTATTTT

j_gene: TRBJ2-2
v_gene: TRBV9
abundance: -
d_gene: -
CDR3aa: CASSVGAQGSGGELFF
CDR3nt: TGTGCCAGCAGCGTAGGAGCACAGGGAAGTGGCGGGGAGCTGTTTTTT

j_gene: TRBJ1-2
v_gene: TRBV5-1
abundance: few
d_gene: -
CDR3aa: CASSYTGSAGYTF
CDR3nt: TGCGCCAGCAGTTACACAGGGTCAGCTGGCTACACCTTC

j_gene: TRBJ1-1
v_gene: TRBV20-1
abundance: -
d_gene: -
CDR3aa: CSAGPGSEAFF
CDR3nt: TGCAGTGCTGGCCCCGGGTCTGAAGCTTTCTTT

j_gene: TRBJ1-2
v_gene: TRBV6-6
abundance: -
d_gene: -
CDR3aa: CASSPTGSGYTF
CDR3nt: TGTGCCAGCAGCCCAACAGGGAGTGGCTACACCTTC

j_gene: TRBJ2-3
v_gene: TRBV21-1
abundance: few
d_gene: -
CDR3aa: CASSTTPRGRAEDTQYF
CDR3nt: TGTGCCAGCAGCACGACCCCTAGGGGGAGGGCCGAAGATACGCAGTATTTT

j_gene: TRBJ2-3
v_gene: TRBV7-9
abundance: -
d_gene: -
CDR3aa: CASSRTGTDTQYF
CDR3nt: TGTGCCAGCAGCAGGACAGGCACAGATACGCAGTATTTT

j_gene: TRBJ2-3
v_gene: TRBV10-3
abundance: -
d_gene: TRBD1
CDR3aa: CAMNQGAQDTQYF
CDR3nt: TGTGCCATGAATCAGGGGGCACAAGATACGCAGTATTTT

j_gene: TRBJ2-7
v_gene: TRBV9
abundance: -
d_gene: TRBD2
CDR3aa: CASSRSGGGTYEQYF
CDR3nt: TGTGCCAGCAGCAGGAGCGGGGGGGGAACCTACGAGCAGTACTTC

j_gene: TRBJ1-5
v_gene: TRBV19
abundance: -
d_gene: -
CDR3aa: CASIDRLKPNQPQHF
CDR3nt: TGTGCCAGTATCGACAGACTCAAACCCAATCAGCCCCAGCATTTT

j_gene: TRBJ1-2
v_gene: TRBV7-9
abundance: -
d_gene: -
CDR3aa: CASSLGWDTNYGYTF
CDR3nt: TGTGCCAGCAGCTTAGGTTGGGACACGAACTATGGCTACACCTTC

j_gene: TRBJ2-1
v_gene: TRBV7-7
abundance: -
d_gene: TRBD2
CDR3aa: CASSLGPSGNNEQFF
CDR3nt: TGTGCTAGCAGCTTAGGCCCTAGCGGCAACAATGAGCAGTTCTTC

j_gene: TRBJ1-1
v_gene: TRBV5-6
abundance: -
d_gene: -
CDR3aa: CASSLAWNTEAFF
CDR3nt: TGTGCCAGCAGCTTGGCTTGGAACACTGAAGCTTTCTTT